The rows below give T cell receptor beta chains drawn from one sample of a study of blood T cell repertoires in COVID-19. Sequencing used immunoSEQ multiplex PCR; TCRdb keeps in-frame clones, though not all of them. The sample records under 150,000 clones, roughly 90% being singletons. Sequenced input: peripheral blood. Receptor source: a man aged 65-85 years with active COVID-19. The CDR3 runs from the conserved cysteine through the conserved F or W. Fields, in order: CDR3 protein, CDR3 DNA, V gene, J gene, D gene, clone size. A D gene is named only where the DNA matches it firmly. Where a row states a size, it is once, few, many or the class of an expanded clone; other rows omit it.

cdr3_aa: CASLPSVLFNYGYTF
cdr3_nt: TGTGCCAGCCTCCCCTCCGTCCTTTTTAACTATGGCTACACCTTC
v_call: TRBV28
j_call: TRBJ1-2
d_call: -
clone_size: -

cdr3_aa: CASSSRLAGGRYEQYF
cdr3_nt: TGTGCCAGCAGCAGCCGACTAGCGGGAGGAAGGTACGAGCAGTACTTC
v_call: TRBV21-1
j_call: TRBJ2-7
d_call: -
clone_size: -

cdr3_aa: CASSTTENYGYTF
cdr3_nt: TGTGCCAGCAGTACGACGGAGAACTATGGCTACACCTTC
v_call: TRBV6-5
j_call: TRBJ1-2
d_call: -
clone_size: -

cdr3_aa: CSVGDRPGSGANVLTF
cdr3_nt: TGCAGCGTTGGAGACAGGCCTGGCTCTGGGGCCAACGTCCTGACTTTC
v_call: TRBV29-1
j_call: TRBJ2-6
d_call: -
clone_size: -

cdr3_aa: CASSPRGVSAEQYF
cdr3_nt: TGCGCCAGCAGCCCCCGGGGAGTATCTGCCGAGCAGTACTTC
v_call: TRBV4-1
j_call: TRBJ2-7
d_call: -
clone_size: -

cdr3_aa: CASTTGERFYEQYF
cdr3_nt: TGTGCCAGCACCACAGGGGAAAGGTTCTACGAGCAGTACTTC
v_call: TRBV5-5
j_call: TRBJ2-7
d_call: TRBD1
clone_size: -

cdr3_aa: CASSFTGDTYEQYF
cdr3_nt: TGTGCCAGCAGTTTTACAGGGGATACCTACGAGCAGTACTTC
v_call: TRBV6-6
j_call: TRBJ2-7
d_call: TRBD1
clone_size: -

cdr3_aa: CASGQVPSYNEQFF
cdr3_nt: TGTGCCAGCGGACAGGTTCCATCCTACAATGAGCAGTTCTTC
v_call: TRBV6-6
j_call: TRBJ2-1
d_call: TRBD1
clone_size: -

cdr3_aa: CASSPGTGWEYGYTF
cdr3_nt: TGTGCCAGCAGTCCGGGGACAGGGTGGGAGTATGGCTACACCTTC
v_call: TRBV27
j_call: TRBJ1-2
d_call: TRBD1
clone_size: -

cdr3_aa: CASSYGLAGAGDTQYF
cdr3_nt: TGTGCCAGCAGTTACGGGCTAGCGGGAGCGGGAGATACGCAGTATTTT
v_call: TRBV6-5
j_call: TRBJ2-3
d_call: TRBD2
clone_size: -

cdr3_aa: CARSFPTSGRAHEQFF
cdr3_nt: TGTGCCAGAAGCTTCCCGACTAGCGGGAGGGCACATGAGCAGTTCTTC
v_call: TRBV5-3
j_call: TRBJ2-1
d_call: TRBD2
clone_size: -

cdr3_aa: CATSDATSGRAQEYF
cdr3_nt: TGTGCCACCAGTGACGCGACTAGCGGGAGGGCCCAAGAGTACTTC
v_call: TRBV24-1
j_call: TRBJ2-5
d_call: TRBD2
clone_size: -

cdr3_aa: CASSLARVNEQFF
cdr3_nt: TGTGCCAGCAGCTTAGCCAGGGTAAATGAGCAGTTCTTC
v_call: TRBV13
j_call: TRBJ2-1
d_call: -
clone_size: -

cdr3_aa: CASRTVRALYGYTF
cdr3_nt: TGTGCCAGCAGGACAGTCCGGGCTTTATATGGCTACACCTTC
v_call: TRBV2
j_call: TRBJ1-2
d_call: -
clone_size: -

cdr3_aa: CASSLARGLVGTQYF
cdr3_nt: TGTGCCAGCAGCTTAGCTCGCGGACTAGTAGGGACCCAGTACTTC
v_call: TRBV7-9
j_call: TRBJ2-5
d_call: TRBD2
clone_size: -

cdr3_aa: CASSPTRGAQETQYF
cdr3_nt: TGCGCCAGCAGCCCTACTCGGGGGGCCCAGGAGACCCAGTACTTC
v_call: TRBV5-1
j_call: TRBJ2-5
d_call: -
clone_size: -

cdr3_aa: CASSIPGTAYGYTF
cdr3_nt: TGTGCCAGTAGTATCCCAGGGACAGCCTATGGCTACACCTTC
v_call: TRBV19
j_call: TRBJ1-2
d_call: TRBD1
clone_size: -

cdr3_aa: CAWSVGLLQETQYF
cdr3_nt: TGTGCCTGGAGTGTGGGACTTTTACAAGAGACCCAGTACTTC
v_call: TRBV30
j_call: TRBJ2-5
d_call: -
clone_size: -

cdr3_aa: CASRPKQGSSYEQYF
cdr3_nt: TGTGCCAGCAGGCCTAAACAGGGGAGCTCCTACGAGCAGTACTTC
v_call: TRBV2
j_call: TRBJ2-7
d_call: TRBD1
clone_size: -

cdr3_aa: CASSPPGKLGVGQYF
cdr3_nt: TGTGCCAGCTCACCACCGGGTAAATTGGGAGTAGGGCAGTACTTC
v_call: TRBV18
j_call: TRBJ2-7
d_call: -
clone_size: -

cdr3_aa: CASSGQWGNTIYF
cdr3_nt: TGTGCCAGCAGCGGACAGTGGGGAAACACCATATATTTT
v_call: TRBV11-2
j_call: TRBJ1-3
d_call: -
clone_size: -

cdr3_aa: CATRGRTGDTGELFF
cdr3_nt: TGTGCCACCCGTGGGCGGACAGGGGACACCGGGGAGCTGTTTTTT
v_call: TRBV24-1
j_call: TRBJ2-2
d_call: TRBD1
clone_size: -

cdr3_aa: CASRGQREYGEQFF
cdr3_nt: TGTGCCAGCAGAGGACAGCGGGAGTACGGTGAGCAGTTCTTC
v_call: TRBV27
j_call: TRBJ2-1
d_call: TRBD2
clone_size: -

cdr3_aa: CASSLVAGGRNGELFF
cdr3_nt: TGTGCCAGCAGTTTAGTGGCAGGGGGCAGGAACGGGGAGCTGTTTTTT
v_call: TRBV6-2/TRBV6-3
j_call: TRBJ2-2
d_call: TRBD1
clone_size: -

cdr3_aa: CASSPPTRELFF
cdr3_nt: TGTGCCAGCTCACCTCCAACCAGGGAACTGTTTTTT
v_call: TRBV18
j_call: TRBJ1-4
d_call: -
clone_size: -

cdr3_aa: CASSLNSNYYGYTF
cdr3_nt: TGTGCCAGCAGTTTAAACAGCAACTACTATGGCTACACCTTC
v_call: TRBV28
j_call: TRBJ1-2
d_call: -
clone_size: -

cdr3_aa: CASSLGGTSGMTDTQYF
cdr3_nt: TGTGCCAGCAGCTTAGGGGGGACTAGCGGGATGACAGATACGCAGTATTTT
v_call: TRBV7-9
j_call: TRBJ2-3
d_call: TRBD2
clone_size: -

cdr3_aa: CAGTSGNEQFF
cdr3_nt: TGCGCGGGGACTAGCGGCAATGAGCAGTTCTTC
v_call: TRBV10-2
j_call: TRBJ2-1
d_call: TRBD2
clone_size: once